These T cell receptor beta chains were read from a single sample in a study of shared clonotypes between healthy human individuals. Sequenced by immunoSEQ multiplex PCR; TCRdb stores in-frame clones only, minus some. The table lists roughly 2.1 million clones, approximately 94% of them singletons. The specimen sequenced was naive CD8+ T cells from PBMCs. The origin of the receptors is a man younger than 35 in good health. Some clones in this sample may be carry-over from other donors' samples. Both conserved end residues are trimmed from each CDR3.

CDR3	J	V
ASSPGSEKLF	TRBJ1-4	TRBV7-9
ASSAARDNGYT	TRBJ1-2	TRBV5-5
ASSLVIILALRLAGGTDTQY	TRBJ2-3	TRBV5-1
AWEGQGPLEGTDTQY	TRBJ2-3	TRBV30
ASRPIIGQGNYEQY	TRBJ2-7	TRBV28
AWSVGSRQPQH	TRBJ1-5	TRBV30
ASSSGLARSYEQY	TRBJ2-7	TRBV7-8
ASTPGSSAGANVLT	TRBJ2-6	TRBV7-9
AISEGRGATNNEQF	TRBJ2-1	TRBV10-3
ASSLLIGNEQF	TRBJ2-1	TRBV28
ASSRLGRMNTEAF	TRBJ1-1	TRBV27
ASSSPAYEQY	TRBJ2-7	TRBV7-9
ASSPLGGAHTGANVLT	TRBJ2-6	TRBV18
ASSLHYPGETQY	TRBJ2-5	TRBV7-3
AISAGLAGHNEQF	TRBJ2-1	TRBV10-3
ASSLSLGASNYNEQF	TRBJ2-1	TRBV27
ATSRGQGSLDTGELF	TRBJ2-2	TRBV15
SVEGLAGGPGNEQF	TRBJ2-1	TRBV29-1
ASSYYDTDTQY	TRBJ2-3	TRBV6-6
ASSLERVANQETQY	TRBJ2-5	TRBV5-1
ASSPREGRIGNTIY	TRBJ1-3	TRBV18
ASSIYPGLAGPYNEQF	TRBJ2-1	TRBV19
ASSEVGLVYEQY	TRBJ2-7	TRBV19
ASSQDVTGSSSNQPQH	TRBJ1-5	TRBV4-1
ASSLGTGGVETQY	TRBJ2-5	TRBV5-1
ASSQDKRYSGANVLT	TRBJ2-6	TRBV4-2
ASSPTGTGNEQY	TRBJ2-7	TRBV28
GAGQGIFGYT	TRBJ1-2	TRBV28
ASSSSFRLWEQY	TRBJ2-7	TRBV28
SVEDLRQGRTGYT	TRBJ1-2	TRBV29-1
ASSEVSGRLDEYEQY	TRBJ2-7	TRBV6-1
AWTEGINYGYT	TRBJ1-2	TRBV30
ASSLRAGPFSGNTIY	TRBJ1-3	TRBV11-2
ASSVGYGYT	TRBJ1-2	TRBV9
ASSVSTGWSQY	TRBJ2-5	TRBV9
ASSQGFQRGPDTQY	TRBJ2-3	TRBV4-3
ASSLRGSGTDTQY	TRBJ2-3	TRBV19
ASSLGPSAYEQY	TRBJ2-7	TRBV11-2
ASSLVPHLGSTRTDTQY	TRBJ2-3	TRBV7-6
ASSLGGRSYEQY	TRBJ2-7	TRBV27